These 9 T cell receptor beta chains came from one sample sequenced in a study of blood T cell repertoires in COVID-19. Clones were sequenced by immunoSEQ multiplex PCR, and TCRdb holds only the in-frame ones, with some missing. The sample contains 200,000 or so clones, 65% to 85% of which appear only once. Sequenced material: peripheral blood. Receptors originate from a woman aged 25 to 39 with acute or convalescent COVID-19.

This chain links TRBV18 with TRBJ1-2; maybe TRBD1 (6 bases). CDR1 is KGHSH, CDR2 LQKENI, per germline. The CDR3 runs to 16 residues. V was clipped by 3 bases and J by 4 bases, with 18 bases between them. CDR3 sequence reads: CASSPNRAGFTYGYTF. The CDR3 DNA follows: TGTGCCAGCTCACCCAACAGGGCAGGGTTCACCTATGGCTACACCTTC.

This clone was seen a few times. The CDR3 reads CASSHLPLAGVYEQYF. The CDR3 nucleotides read TGTGCCAGCAGCCACCTCCCCCTGGCAGGGGTCTACGAGCAGTACTTC. J is TRBJ2-7 and V is TRBV4-2; the D gene is possibly TRBD1 (6 bases). Trimming shortened V by 3 bases and J by 3 bases, and 18 bases separated the two germline ends. CDR3 length: 16 residues. The germline V gene has CDR1 LGHNA and CDR2 YNFKEQ.

The J gene is TRBJ2-2, the V gene TRBV7-2; maybe TRBD1 (5 bases). The V gene's germline CDR1 is SGHTA and CDR2 FQGNSA. V shed 6 bases and J shed 1 base, with 18 bases lying between them. The CDR3 contains 17 residues. As DNA, the CDR3 is TGTGCCAGCAGGTTAACTGGGGCAGGCTTGAACACCGGGGAGCTGTTTTTT. Translating gives CASRLTGAGLNTGELFF.

This clone was observed a handful of times. The V gene is TRBV18, the J gene TRBJ1-2; tentatively, D is TRBD1 (5 bases). In germline, CDR1 is KGHSH, CDR2 LQKENI. This CDR3 is 14 amino acids long. Between the trimmed V and J ends, which lost 4 bases and 8 bases, there was a span of 17 bases. The DNA for the CDR3 is TGTGCCAGCTCACGAACGGACGGAGGGGAGGGCTACACCTTC. Translated, it gives CASSRTDGGEGYTF.

This clone was counted once. The chain couples TRBV10-3 to TRBJ2-7, with 8 bases matching TRBD2. V lost 6 bases, J lost 1 base, and 8 bases stayed unmatched. The CDR3 is 15 amino acids. The germline V gene encodes CDR1 ENHRY and CDR2 SYGVKD. The CDR3 nucleotides are TGTGCCATCAGAGGTGATAGCGGGGCTTCCTACGAGCAGTACTTC. Protein product: CAIRGDSGASYEQYF.

This chain joins TRBV6-5 and TRBJ1-5; 7 nucleotides align to TRBD1. Germline-derived CDR1 and CDR2 are MNHEY and SVGAGI. The V gene end was trimmed by 6 bases and the J gene end by 7 bases; junction bases not matched to a gene: 9. CDR3 length equals 14 residues. CDR3 amino acids: CASRPQGIAQPQHF. DNA for the CDR3: TGTGCCAGCAGGCCACAGGGGATTGCGCAGCCCCAGCATTTT.

About this clone itself: The sample contains more than one DNA sequence encoding this CDR3. V and J are TRBV30 and TRBJ1-2, with no clear D. This CDR3 contains 11 residues. Germline-derived CDR1 and CDR2 are GTSNPN and SVGIG (reference sequence). The V gene lost 1 base and the J gene lost 4 bases, with 4 bases spanning the gap. The CDR3 sequence is CAWSAGYGYTF. The CDR3 DNA sequence: TGTGCCTGGAGTGCGGGCTATGGCTACACCTTC.

The rearrangement links TRBV5-1 to TRBJ2-2; 10 bases agree with TRBD2. Trimming cost V 4 bases and J 4 bases; bases outside gene matches: 4. Germline CDR1 is SGHRS and CDR2 is YFSETQ. The CDR3 covers 15 residues. CDR3 coding DNA: TGCGCCAGCAGCCTTGGGACTAGCGTCACCGGGGAGCTGTTTTTT. Its translation: CASSLGTSVTGELFF.

The chain employs TRBV28 and TRBJ2-7; 8 positions match TRBD1. Germline assignment: CDR1 MDHEN and CDR2 SYDVKM. The CDR3 is made up of 17 amino acids. J lost 5 bases, V lost 5 bases, and 17 bases had no gene match. In DNA, the CDR3 is TGTGCCAGCAGTGACCCCCAGACAGGGGCGGGCTTCCACGAGCAGTACTTC. Protein sequence: CASSDPQTGAGFHEQYF.